These 32 T cell receptor beta chains share one sample of origin, sequenced in a study of chemoradiotherapy in HPV16-positive cancers. Here immunoSEQ multiplex PCR was the method, and the copy in TCRdb shows in-frame clones only, minus some. This sample has tens of thousands of clones, with roughly 82% found just once. This material consisted of blood, taken from a patient who underwent chemoradiotherapy. Receptor source: a human donor with HPV-associated anogenital cancer.

J is TRBJ1-2 and V is TRBV7-2; D remains unclear. Trimming stripped 1 base from V and 8 bases from J, with 11 bases between. Germline V gene data show CDR1 as SGHTA and CDR2 as FQGNSA. The CDR3 has 13 residues. The DNA for the CDR3 is TGTGCCAGCAGCTTAGTATGGATGAACGGCTACACCTTC. Translation: CASSLVWMNGYTF. Looking up the rest from reference TRBV7-2 and TRBJ1-2 gives the full variable domain: GAGVSQSPSNKVTEKGKDVELRCDPISGHTALYWYRQSLGQGLEFLIYFQGNSAPDKSGLPSDRFSAERTGGSVSTLTIQRTQQEDSAVYLCASSLVWMNGYTFGSGTRLTVV.

The chain has TRBV7-8 and TRBJ1-2; 7 positions match TRBD1. The junction had 7 bases not matched to a gene; V was cut back by 1 base and J by 5 bases. CDR1 SGHVS and CDR2 FQNEAQ come from the germline V gene. This CDR3 is built from 15 residues. The CDR3 DNA sequence: TGTGCCAGCAGCTTAGAAAGGGGGCAGGCGTATGGCTACACCTTC. This gives the protein CASSLERGQAYGYTF.

The chain recombines TRBV30 with TRBJ2-7, with no clear D. CDR1 is GTSNPN, CDR2 SVGIG, per germline (reference sequence). The CDR3 spans 11 residues. Trimming stripped 8 bases from V and 3 bases from J, with 11 bases between. The CDR3 bases are TGTGCCGGTTATTTGGGCTACGAGCAGTACTTC. Protein product: CAGYLGYEQYF.

Only a few counts were recorded for this clone. The chain uses TRBV7-2 and TRBJ1-5, with D perhaps TRBD1 (5 bases). The CDR3 length is 14 residues. Germline V gives CDR1 SGHTA, CDR2 FQGNSA. V lost 5 bases and J lost 6, with 14 bases in between. The CDR3 DNA sequence: TGTGCCAGCAGCCCCGGGACGTTAGGTCAGCCCCAGCATTTT. It translates to CASSPGTLGQPQHF.

The CDR3: CASSEGQVPTNEKLFF. DNA for the CDR3: TGTGCCAGCAGTGAAGGGCAGGTTCCAACTAATGAAAAACTGTTTTTT. This chain joins TRBV2 and TRBJ1-4; D is undetermined. V lost 1 base and J 0 bases, leaving 9 bases between the germline ends. Looked up from germline, CDR1 is SNHLY and CDR2 is FYNNEI. The CDR3 spans 16 residues.

The rearrangement joins TRBV19 to TRBJ2-5; 14 nucleotides align to TRBD2. There are 14 residues in the CDR3. V shed 4 bases, J shed 7 bases, and the junction held 2 bases outside the gene matches. Germline CDR1 is LNHDA and CDR2 is SQIVND (reference sequence). The CDR3 DNA reads as TGTGCCAGTAGTACCGGGACTAGCGGGGGGACCCAGTACTTC. Encoded protein: CASSTGTSGGTQYF. Combining the CDR3 with reference TRBV19 and TRBJ2-5 gives the whole variable domain DGGITQSPKYLFRKEGQNVTLSCEQNLNHDAMYWYRQDPGQGLRLIYYSQIVNDFQKGDIAEGYSVSREKKESFPLTVTSAQKNPTAFYLCASSTGTSGGTQYFGPGTRLLVL.

This chain joins TRBV29-1 and TRBJ1-1; D is perhaps TRBD1 (6 bases). The ends were cut back, 7 bases at V and 6 bases at J, with 18 bases in the middle. Germline CDR1 is SQVTM and CDR2 is ANQGSEA. The CDR3 loop spans 13 amino acids. The CDR3 region is CSASTGGVAEAFF. Written as DNA, the CDR3 is TGCAGCGCGTCGACAGGCGGGGTTGCTGAAGCTTTCTTT.

J is TRBJ1-3 and V is TRBV25-1; D is unresolved. The CDR3 consists of 16 residues. Between the trimmed V and J ends, which lost 3 bases and 0 bases, there was a span of 12 bases. Germline V gives CDR1 MGHDK, CDR2 SYGVNS. CDR3 amino acids: CASSDIDIDSGNTIYF. The CDR3 nucleotides are TGTGCCAGCAGTGATATAGACATCGACTCTGGAAACACCATATATTTT.

The J gene is TRBJ2-5, the V gene TRBV4-1, with D possibly matching TRBD1 (6 bases). CDR3 length equals 18 residues. Germline CDR1 MGHRA, CDR2 YSYEKL. V lost 2 bases and J lost 2, with 21 bases in between. The CDR3 spells CASSQSFSAGAGQETQYF. The CDR3 nucleotides are TGCGCCAGCAGCCAATCTTTTTCAGCAGGGGCGGGTCAAGAGACCCAGTACTTC.

The V call is TRBV5-6, the J call TRBJ1-4; D ambiguous. V dropped 6 bases and J dropped 0 bases, with 12 bases sitting between them. Germline lookup yields CDR1 SGHDT and CDR2 YYEEEE. This CDR3 spans 15 amino acids. The CDR3 nucleotides are TGTGCCAGCACGGCCATAGGGACAACTAATGAAAAACTGTTTTTT. It translates to CASTAIGTTNEKLFF.

The V and J genes are TRBV7-2 and TRBJ2-5; D might be TRBD1 (6 bases). Germline V lookup: CDR1 SGHTA, CDR2 FQGNSA. Deletions cut 5 bases from V and 3 bases from J, with 16 bases between. This CDR3 is 15 amino acids long. CDR3 in DNA: TGTGCCAGCAGCCCAAGGGGGTTTGAGAAAGAGACCCAGTACTTC. Translation gives CASSPRGFEKETQYF.

The rearrangement joins TRBV5-1 to TRBJ2-2; D is possibly TRBD2 (7 bases). CDR1 is SGHRS, CDR2 YFSETQ, per germline. There are 18 residues in the CDR3. V gave up 3 bases and J gave up 6 bases, with 24 bases separating them. CDR3 sequence: CASSSQGSRGAIAGELFF. The CDR3 coding sequence is TGCGCCAGCAGCTCGCAGGGATCACGGGGGGCGATCGCCGGGGAGCTGTTTTTT.

The genes are TRBV30 and TRBJ2-5, with D perhaps assigned TRBD1 or TRBD2 (6 bases each). The CDR3 is 15 amino acids. Germline values: CDR1 GTSNPN, CDR2 SVGIG (reference sequence). The V end was cut by 4 bases, the J end by 1 base, with 16 bases between. The CDR3 loop is CAWIRTGGSQETQYF. In DNA, the CDR3 is TGTGCCTGGATCCGAACCGGGGGCTCCCAAGAGACCCAGTACTTC.

The gene calls are TRBV27 and TRBJ2-2, with TRBD1 matching over 7 bases. The germline CDR1 and CDR2 sequences are MNHEY and SMNVEV (reference sequence). The CDR3 length is 14 residues. The junction had 3 bases not matched to a gene; V was cut back by 3 bases and J by 5 bases. DNA for the CDR3: TGTGCCAGCAGTTTGACAGGGCGTACCGGGGAGCTGTTTTTT. Translated: CASSLTGRTGELFF.

This clone was found a few times. This chain uses TRBV10-3 with TRBJ1-1; 8 bases map to TRBD1. V lost 5 bases, J lost 7 bases, and 3 bases stayed unmatched. The CDR3 is 12 amino acids. CDR1 and CDR2 from the germline V gene are ENHRY and SYGVKD. The CDR3 reads CAISRQGSEAFF. CDR3 bases: TGTGCCATCAGTAGACAGGGGAGTGAAGCTTTCTTT.

This chain uses TRBV6-5 with TRBJ1-1; the match to TRBD1 covers 7 bases. CDR1 and CDR2 from the germline V gene are MNHEY and SVGAGI. The CDR3 contains 15 residues. After removal of 4 bases from V and 2 bases from J, the junction contained 7 bases not matched to a gene. The CDR3 reads CASSFGGGRNTEAFF. In DNA, the CDR3 is TGTGCCAGCAGTTTCGGAGGGGGCCGTAACACTGAAGCTTTCTTT.

The V gene is TRBV6-1, the J gene TRBJ1-4; D ambiguous. The length of the CDR3 is 16 residues. Germline-derived CDR1 and CDR2 are MNHNS and SASEGT. The V and J ends lost 1 base and 3 bases respectively, with 12 bases between them. CDR3 sequence reads: CASSEDVRGANEKLFF. For the CDR3, the DNA is TGTGCCAGCAGTGAAGACGTGCGTGGAGCTAATGAAAAACTGTTTTTT.

The chain carries TRBV6-4 and TRBJ2-3, with 15 positions matching TRBD2. This CDR3 is 15 amino acids long. With 6 bases clipped from V and 4 bases from J, the junction kept 2 bases outside the gene matches. Germline values: CDR1 MRHNA, CDR2 SNTAGT. CDR3 protein: CASRGLAGGSDTQYF. CDR3 bases: TGTGCCAGCAGAGGACTAGCGGGGGGGTCAGATACGCAGTATTTT.

This clone was seen once. The chain has TRBV5-1 and TRBJ2-2, with D perhaps matching TRBD2 (7 bases). The V gene lost 1 base and the J gene lost 6 bases, with 13 bases spanning the gap. CDR3 length equals 15 residues. Germline V gives CDR1 SGHRS, CDR2 YFSETQ. This CDR3 is CASSLSRGRAGELFF. The DNA for the CDR3 is TGCGCCAGCAGCTTGTCGCGGGGGCGGGCCGGGGAGCTGTTTTTT.

The chain is built from TRBV5-1 and TRBJ2-3; 8 bases agree with TRBD2. V was pared by 2 bases and J by 1 base, with 3 bases of the junction left unmatched. The V gene's germline CDR1 is SGHRS and CDR2 YFSETQ. This CDR3 has 15 residues. The CDR3 sequence is CASSLSRGGTDTQYF. CDR3 coding DNA: TGCGCCAGCAGCTTATCGCGGGGGGGCACAGATACGCAGTATTTT. Looking up the rest from reference TRBV5-1 and TRBJ2-3 gives the full variable domain: KAGVTQTPRYLIKTRGQQVTLSCSPISGHRSVSWYQQTPGQGLQFLFEYFSETQRNKGNFPGRFSGRQFSNSRSEMNVSTLELGDSALYLCASSLSRGGTDTQYFGPGTRLTVL.

This clone was seen a few times. The CDR3 sequence is CASSRGGAVIYGYTF. CDR3 nucleotides: TGTGCCAGCAGCAGGGGGGGGGCCGTTATCTATGGCTACACCTTC. This rearrangement joins TRBV7-9 to TRBJ1-2; D might be TRBD1 (6 bases). Germline V gene sequence: CDR1 SEHNR, CDR2 FQNEAQ (reference sequence). The CDR3 runs 15 residues. The germline V and J ends were trimmed by 5 bases and 4 bases, with 17 bases remaining between them.

As DNA, the CDR3 is TGTGCCATCATGAAGGGGGCTGGCTCCTACAATGAGCAGTTCTTC. Its protein is CAIMKGAGSYNEQFF. The rearrangement uses TRBV10-3 and TRBJ2-1, with 7 bases identical to TRBD1. J lost 0 bases, V lost 7 bases, and 6 bases had no gene match. The germline V gene encodes CDR1 ENHRY and CDR2 SYGVKD. This CDR3 comprises 15 residues.

The chain recombines TRBV27 with TRBJ1-5; 7 bases are a match to TRBD1. CDR3 length: 15 amino acids. The V and J ends lost 2 bases and 5 bases, in that order; junction bases with no gene match: 6. Germline CDR1 is MNHEY and CDR2 is SMNVEV (reference sequence). The CDR3 coding sequence is TGTGCCAGCAGTTTAGGACAGGTCATCCATCAGCCCCAGCATTTT. Encoded protein: CASSLGQVIHQPQHF.

The CDR3 coding sequence is TGTGCCAGCAGCTCCCCTGTCAGGGGTAGCTCCTACAATGAGCAGTTCTTC. Amino acid sequence: CASSSPVRGSSYNEQFF. The rearrangement uses TRBV9 and TRBJ2-1, with D perhaps matching TRBD1 (6 bases). This CDR3 spans 17 amino acids. Trimming shortened V by 4 bases and J by 0 bases, and 17 bases separated the two germline ends. Per germline, CDR1 SGDLS and CDR2 YYNGEE. Looking up the rest from reference TRBV9 and TRBJ2-1 gives the full variable domain: DSGVTQTPKHLITATGQRVTLRCSPRSGDLSVYWYQQSLDQGLQFLIQYYNGEERAKGNILERFSAQQFPDLHSELNLSSLELGDSALYFCASSSPVRGSSYNEQFFGPGTRLTVL.

This clone has more than one count but fewer than ten. The rearrangement uses TRBV5-1 and TRBJ1-1, with D perhaps TRBD1 (6 bases). This CDR3 is 13 amino acids long. The ends were cut back, 6 bases at V and 0 bases at J, with 9 bases in the middle. Germline V gene sequence: CDR1 SGHRS, CDR2 YFSETQ. CDR3 sequence reads: CASKPGVNTEAFF. The CDR3 bases are TGCGCCAGCAAACCAGGGGTGAACACTGAAGCTTTCTTT.

This clone was detected a few times. The chain uses TRBV5-1 and TRBJ1-2; weak D call: TRBD1 (5 bases). V gave up 5 bases and J gave up 3 bases, with 11 bases separating them. From germline, CDR1 is SGHRS and CDR2 YFSETQ. The length of the CDR3 is 13 residues. CDR3 sequence: CASSETDYYGYTF. CDR3 coding DNA: TGCGCCAGCAGTGAGACAGACTACTATGGCTACACCTTC.

The chain links TRBV6-1 to TRBJ1-1; D perhaps matches TRBD1 (5 bases). Germline V lookup: CDR1 MNHNS, CDR2 SASEGT. CDR3 length: 15 residues. Trimming removed 7 bases from V and 8 bases from J, with 23 bases in between. The CDR3 DNA is TGTGCCAGCAATAGGGAGGGGCACCTCGACGGGGAAGCTTTCTTT. Translated: CASNREGHLDGEAFF.

The chain combines TRBV9 with TRBJ1-6; possibly TRBD1 for D (5 bases). The V gene's germline CDR1 is SGDLS and CDR2 YYNGEE. The CDR3 is 17 residues long. V lost 0 bases and J lost 0, with 10 bases in between. CDR3 in DNA: TGTGCCAGCAGCGTAGAAGCGGGGGGCTCCTATAATTCACCCCTCCACTTT. Its translation: CASSVEAGGSYNSPLHF.

This clone was recorded only once. CDR3 sequence: CASTIIGGGRWETQYF. CDR3 coding DNA: TGTGCCAGCACCATCATAGGGGGAGGCCGGTGGGAGACCCAGTACTTC. The rearrangement joins TRBV7-9 to TRBJ2-5, with D perhaps TRBD1 or TRBD2 (6 bases each). The CDR3 spans 16 residues. V was shortened by 7 bases and J by 5 bases, with 23 bases between the two germline ends. CDR1 is SEHNR and CDR2 is FQNEAQ in the germline V gene (reference sequence). Supplemented by reference TRBV7-9 and TRBJ2-5, the full variable domain reads DTGVSQNPRHKITKRGQNVTFRCDPISEHNRLYWYRQTLGQGPEFLTYFQNEAQLEKSRLLSDRFSAERPKGSFSTLEIQRTEQGDSAMYLCASTIIGGGRWETQYFGPGTRLLVL.

The CDR3 sequence is CASSLGTTGNTEAFF. Written as DNA, the CDR3 is TGTGCCAGCAGCTTAGGGACAACAGGTAACACTGAAGCTTTCTTT. The chain combines TRBV11-2 with TRBJ1-1; tentatively, D is TRBD1 (5 bases). This CDR3 spans 15 amino acids. The V gene lost 1 base and the J gene lost 2 bases, with 11 bases spanning the gap. Per germline, CDR1 SGHAT and CDR2 FQNNGV.

The chain is built from TRBV14 and TRBJ1-1; D is ambiguous. Germline assignment: CDR1 SGHDN and CDR2 FVKESK. The V and J ends lost 4 bases and 4 bases respectively, with 10 bases between them. The CDR3 has 13 residues. This chain's CDR3 is CASSREQSTEAFF. The CDR3 DNA reads as TGTGCCAGCAGCCGGGAACAAAGCACTGAAGCTTTCTTT.

This chain uses TRBV9 with TRBJ2-7, with 11 nucleotides matching TRBD2. This CDR3 contains 15 residues. Germline V gene data show CDR1 as SGDLS and CDR2 as YYNGEE. V was pared by 4 bases and J by 4 bases, with 7 bases of the junction left unmatched. The CDR3 reads CASSPGASGGYEQYF. The CDR3 coding sequence is TGTGCCAGCAGCCCTGGGGCTAGCGGGGGGTACGAGCAGTACTTC.